The subject of this entry is one T cell receptor beta chain. This sample stems from a study of blood T cell repertoires in COVID-19. Study overall: Sites in the United States, Italy and Spain provided acute and convalescent COVID-19 samples. Sources were T cells, B-cell-depleted T cells, or PBMCs; the material itself was cDNA or gDNA.

As processed by the authors: By means of reference gene primer amplification, nucleated cell counts were estimated. Some clones are missing from TCRdb's copy, which holds only in-frame ones; the method was immunoSEQ multiplex PCR. V, J and clone size are taken as reported in that table, and D and trimming were inferred from the DNA itself. The data hold 200,000 to 250,000 clones, with 87% observed a single time. Sample: PBMCs or T cells enriched from blood (not recorded which). The TCR was taken from a young man who had recovered from COVID-19.

In DNA form, the CDR3 reads TGTGCCAGCAGCTTAGTTGCGGGGAGGAATGAGCAGTTCTTC. It specifies CASSLVAGRNEQFF. This chain links TRBV7-9 with TRBJ2-1; D may be TRBD2 (6 bases). The CDR3 runs 14 residues. V shed 1 base and J shed 7 bases, with 11 bases lying between them. Germline CDR1 reads SEHNR; CDR2 reads FQNEAQ (reference sequence).